A selection of T cell receptor beta chains follows, all from one sample in a study of blood T cell repertoires in COVID-19. Using immunoSEQ multiplex PCR, the repertoire was profiled, and TCRdb retains in-frame clones only, with some absent. The sample carries about 230,000 clones, approximately 85% recorded once. Sequenced input: peripheral blood. These receptor sequences come from a man aged 45-65 years with COVID-19, enrolled during active disease. The CDR3 runs from the conserved cysteine through the conserved F or W. A D gene is named only where the DNA matches it firmly.

j_call,d_call,v_call,cdr3_aa
TRBJ2-2,TRBD1,TRBV7-9,CASSLSGTDTGELFF
TRBJ2-7,TRBD1,TRBV14,CASSHLGQGASDEQYF
TRBJ2-5,TRBD2,TRBV5-1,CASSQAGGPQTQYF
TRBJ1-1,NA,TRBV6-5,CASSPLLERNTEAFF
TRBJ2-7,NA,TRBV5-1,CASSEDSFSYEQYF
TRBJ1-6,NA,TRBV4-2,CASSQLGQGNSPLHF
TRBJ1-2,TRBD1,TRBV19,CASHTGTGWGYTF
TRBJ2-3,NA,TRBV3-1/TRBV3-2,CASSLGQRTDTQYF
TRBJ1-2,TRBD1,TRBV19,CASRDRNNYGYTF
TRBJ2-3,NA,TRBV24-1,CATSRRGGSDTQYF
TRBJ1-5,TRBD1,TRBV28,CASSLRTGTGGTYSNQPQHF
TRBJ1-5,TRBD1,TRBV6-5,CASRTRQGGGEPQHF
TRBJ1-2,TRBD1,TRBV11-2,CASSLVPQGAGYTF
TRBJ2-1,TRBD1,TRBV5-1,CASSLQGASSYNEQFF
TRBJ2-4,TRBD1,TRBV5-1,CASSEGQGLGNIQYF
TRBJ1-1,NA,TRBV6-2/TRBV6-3,CASSYQKTEAFF
TRBJ2-3,TRBD1,TRBV19,CASSLRTGLTDTQYF
TRBJ2-7,TRBD1,TRBV7-9,CASSYGTGMRDEQYF
TRBJ2-1,TRBD1,TRBV29-1,CSVTGTGAYNEQFF
TRBJ1-1,NA,TRBV7-9,CASSPGLMNTEAFF
TRBJ2-2,NA,TRBV18,CASSPPLPLVRANTGELFF
TRBJ1-1,NA,TRBV6-6,CASSLVPGTEAFF
TRBJ2-5,NA,TRBV2,CASSDSETQYF
TRBJ2-7,TRBD1,TRBV7-9,CASSSGQGLVEQYF
TRBJ2-5,TRBD2,TRBV6-2/TRBV6-3,CASSYSMSLAGRETQYF
TRBJ2-5,TRBD1,TRBV15,CATSPRTGKYQETQYF
TRBJ2-4,NA,TRBV3-1/TRBV3-2,CASSQDRGGIQYF
TRBJ1-1,NA,TRBV11-2,CASSLIFGSEAFF
TRBJ1-6,NA,TRBV3-1/TRBV3-2,CASSRNLGQGFSGYNSPLHF
TRBJ1-2,NA,TRBV5-1,CASSYLPQQGSNYGYTF
TRBJ1-1,NA,TRBV29-1,CSVVQGSGNTEAFF
TRBJ1-3,NA,TRBV19,CASSIRDYSGNTIYF
TRBJ2-2,NA,TRBV12-3/TRBV12-4,CASSLAGAGELFF
TRBJ2-2,NA,TRBV7-3,CASSPQADLGYGELFF
TRBJ1-1,NA,TRBV28,CASRLGGTEAFF
TRBJ2-7,NA,TRBV4-3,CASSQEGGHLYEQYF
TRBJ1-3,TRBD1,TRBV13,CASSSQGVGGNTIYF
TRBJ2-7,TRBD2,TRBV6-5,CASSSRTRTSPYEQYF
TRBJ2-2,NA,TRBV5-1,CASSLATGRNTGELFF
TRBJ2-5,NA,TRBV5-1,CASSSQETQYF
TRBJ1-5,NA,TRBV7-7,CASSPPGGGDYQPQHF
TRBJ2-5,TRBD2,TRBV9,CASSVMGGSQETQYF
TRBJ1-5,NA,TRBV6-6,CASSGVRGHQPQHF
TRBJ2-7,TRBD1,TRBV29-1,CSVDPGGNEQYF
TRBJ1-5,NA,TRBV2,CASSETRGNQPQHF
TRBJ2-7,NA,TRBV18,CASSIRQPYEQYF
TRBJ1-1,NA,TRBV18,CASSPRAGPSEAFF
TRBJ1-1,NA,TRBV12-3/TRBV12-4,CATAGYMNTEAFF
TRBJ2-7,TRBD2,TRBV5-4,CASSRLAGGREQYF
TRBJ2-1,NA,TRBV3-1/TRBV3-2,CASSQGRGGQFF
TRBJ2-1,NA,TRBV3-1/TRBV3-2,CASSPDRDSSYNEQFF
TRBJ2-5,TRBD1,TRBV6-5,CASSYGTGGEPQYF
TRBJ2-5,NA,TRBV5-1,CASSLGQWQVETQYF